This is a list of T cell receptor beta chains from one sample in a study of blood T cell repertoires in COVID-19. Assay: immunoSEQ multiplex PCR; the TCRdb copy retains only in-frame clones and omits some. The data show around 300,000 clones, around 90% seen once. Sequences were obtained from peripheral blood. Receptor source: a woman aged 35 to 49 with COVID-19, enrolled during active disease. CDR3s include the opening cysteine and the closing phenylalanine or tryptophan. D genes are given only for firm matches. Size is stated for part of the rows, as once, few or many counts, or as a class when the clone is expanded.

v_call: TRBV6-5
clone_size: once
d_call: TRBD1
j_call: TRBJ1-1
cdr3_aa: CASSQRLDRDSEAFF
cdr3_nt: TGTGCCAGCAGCCAGAGACTGGACAGGGACTCTGAAGCTTTCTTT

v_call: TRBV11-3
clone_size: -
d_call: -
j_call: TRBJ2-2
cdr3_aa: CASSPTSGENTGELFF
cdr3_nt: TGTGCCAGCAGCCCGACCTCGGGGGAGAACACCGGGGAGCTGTTTTTT

v_call: TRBV5-1
clone_size: -
d_call: TRBD2
j_call: TRBJ2-2
cdr3_aa: CASSFLTSGSNTGELFF
cdr3_nt: TGCGCCAGCAGCTTCCTGACTAGCGGGAGCAACACCGGGGAGCTGTTTTTT

v_call: TRBV6-2/TRBV6-3
clone_size: few
d_call: TRBD1
j_call: TRBJ1-2
cdr3_aa: CASSGWDSNYGYTF
cdr3_nt: TGTGCCAGCAGTGGATGGGACAGTAACTATGGCTACACCTTC

v_call: TRBV7-8
clone_size: -
d_call: -
j_call: TRBJ2-2
cdr3_aa: CASSGLGGQSTGELFF
cdr3_nt: TGTGCCAGCAGCGGATTGGGGGGACAGTCCACCGGGGAGCTGTTTTTT

v_call: TRBV9
clone_size: -
d_call: TRBD2
j_call: TRBJ2-1
cdr3_aa: CASSPKGLAGGNEQFF
cdr3_nt: TGTGCCAGCAGCCCAAAGGGACTAGCGGGAGGCAATGAGCAGTTCTTC

v_call: TRBV27
clone_size: once
d_call: TRBD2
j_call: TRBJ2-1
cdr3_aa: CASSLAGDPRGEQFF
cdr3_nt: TGTGCCAGCAGTTTAGCGGGAGACCCCCGGGGGGAGCAGTTCTTC

v_call: TRBV24-1
clone_size: -
d_call: TRBD1
j_call: TRBJ2-3
cdr3_aa: CATSPPQRGPDTDTQYF
cdr3_nt: TGTGCCACCAGCCCTCCCCAAAGGGGGCCTGACACAGATACGCAGTATTTT

v_call: TRBV28
clone_size: -
d_call: -
j_call: TRBJ1-1
cdr3_aa: CASSLRGFSMNTEAFF
cdr3_nt: TGTGCCAGCAGCCTCAGGGGATTCTCCATGAACACTGAAGCTTTCTTT

v_call: TRBV6-2/TRBV6-3
clone_size: -
d_call: -
j_call: TRBJ1-1
cdr3_aa: CASSDGGGYTEAFF
cdr3_nt: TGTGCCAGCAGCGACGGGGGGGGTTATACTGAAGCTTTCTTT

v_call: TRBV19
clone_size: -
d_call: TRBD1
j_call: TRBJ2-7
cdr3_aa: CASSIAEGTGANEQYF
cdr3_nt: TGTGCCAGTAGTATTGCGGAGGGGACAGGGGCCAACGAGCAGTACTTC

v_call: TRBV6-1
clone_size: once
d_call: -
j_call: TRBJ1-2
cdr3_aa: CASSGNSQRLFLDGYTF
cdr3_nt: TGTGCCAGCAGTGGGAACAGCCAACGTCTCTTCCTCGATGGCTACACCTTC

v_call: TRBV30
clone_size: -
d_call: TRBD2
j_call: TRBJ2-5
cdr3_aa: CAWSRTRETQYF
cdr3_nt: TGTGCCTGGAGTAGGACTAGGGAGACCCAGTACTTC

v_call: TRBV7-3
clone_size: -
d_call: -
j_call: TRBJ2-2
cdr3_aa: CASSSPGARGTGELFF
cdr3_nt: TGTGCCAGCAGCTCCCCAGGGGCGAGGGGCACCGGGGAGCTGTTTTTT

v_call: TRBV5-4
clone_size: -
d_call: -
j_call: TRBJ1-2
cdr3_aa: CASSLPEYGYTF
cdr3_nt: TGTGCCAGCAGCTTGCCTGAGTATGGCTACACCTTC

v_call: TRBV4-3
clone_size: -
d_call: TRBD1
j_call: TRBJ1-2
cdr3_aa: CASSPGTGEYGYTF
cdr3_nt: TGCGCCAGCAGCCCAGGGACAGGGGAATATGGCTACACCTTC

v_call: TRBV6-5
clone_size: -
d_call: TRBD1
j_call: TRBJ1-2
cdr3_aa: CASSYRGQNYGYTF
cdr3_nt: TGTGCCAGCAGTTACCGGGGACAGAACTATGGCTACACCTTC

v_call: TRBV27
clone_size: -
d_call: TRBD2
j_call: TRBJ2-1
cdr3_aa: CASSPIAGAGYNEQFF
cdr3_nt: TGTGCCAGCAGTCCAATAGCGGGAGCCGGGTACAATGAGCAGTTCTTC

v_call: TRBV2
clone_size: -
d_call: TRBD2
j_call: TRBJ2-1
cdr3_aa: CASSALKVGLGNEQFF
cdr3_nt: TGTGCCAGCAGTGCCTTGAAAGTGGGACTAGGCAATGAGCAGTTCTTC

v_call: TRBV20-1
clone_size: -
d_call: TRBD2
j_call: TRBJ2-3
cdr3_aa: CSASPSGGALDTQYF
cdr3_nt: TGCAGTGCTAGTCCTAGCGGGGGGGCCTTGGATACGCAGTATTTT

v_call: TRBV10-3
clone_size: -
d_call: -
j_call: TRBJ2-1
cdr3_aa: CAISGVVTSSYNEQFF
cdr3_nt: TGTGCCATCAGTGGCGTGGTCACTAGCTCCTACAATGAGCAGTTCTTC

v_call: TRBV7-2
clone_size: -
d_call: TRBD1
j_call: TRBJ2-3
cdr3_aa: CASSLATPGQLKSPTSTDTQYF
cdr3_nt: TGTGCCAGCAGCTTAGCTACCCCGGGACAGCTAAAGAGCCCAACTAGCACAGATACGCAGTATTTT

v_call: TRBV10-3
clone_size: -
d_call: -
j_call: TRBJ1-2
cdr3_aa: CAISESGRRRENGYTF
cdr3_nt: TGTGCCATCAGTGAGTCGGGGAGGAGAAGGGAGAATGGCTACACCTTC

v_call: TRBV10-3
clone_size: -
d_call: -
j_call: TRBJ1-2
cdr3_aa: CAISGANYGYTF
cdr3_nt: TGTGCCATCAGTGGAGCAAACTATGGCTACACCTTC

v_call: TRBV27
clone_size: -
d_call: TRBD1
j_call: TRBJ1-1
cdr3_aa: CASSLSTGGTTEAFF
cdr3_nt: TGTGCCAGCAGTTTATCGACAGGGGGCACCACTGAAGCTTTCTTT

v_call: TRBV18
clone_size: -
d_call: -
j_call: TRBJ1-6
cdr3_aa: CASSPVRENSPLHF
cdr3_nt: TGTGCCAGCTCACCAGTCAGGGAAAATTCACCCCTCCACTTT

v_call: TRBV28
clone_size: -
d_call: TRBD1
j_call: TRBJ2-1
cdr3_aa: CASSLPTGTGGWNEQFF
cdr3_nt: TGTGCCAGCAGTCTCCCGACCGGGACAGGGGGGTGGAATGAGCAGTTCTTC

v_call: TRBV28
clone_size: -
d_call: -
j_call: TRBJ1-2
cdr3_aa: CASSSNWGYTF
cdr3_nt: TGTGCCAGCAGTTCAAACTGGGGCTACACCTTC

v_call: TRBV5-1
clone_size: -
d_call: TRBD2
j_call: TRBJ2-2
cdr3_aa: CASSFRLARTGELFF
cdr3_nt: TGCGCCAGCAGCTTTAGACTAGCGAGGACCGGGGAGCTGTTTTTT

v_call: TRBV28
clone_size: -
d_call: -
j_call: TRBJ2-2
cdr3_aa: CASNRVGDTGELFF
cdr3_nt: TGTGCCAGCAACAGGGTTGGAGACACCGGGGAGCTGTTTTTT

v_call: TRBV5-1
clone_size: -
d_call: -
j_call: TRBJ2-7
cdr3_aa: CASSLQGSYEQYF
cdr3_nt: TGCGCCAGCAGCTTGCAGGGCTCCTACGAGCAGTACTTC

v_call: TRBV5-6
clone_size: -
d_call: TRBD1
j_call: TRBJ2-5
cdr3_aa: CASSLNDRGPQETQYF
cdr3_nt: TGTGCCAGCAGCCTCAACGACAGGGGACCCCAAGAGACCCAGTACTTC

v_call: TRBV7-8
clone_size: -
d_call: TRBD1
j_call: TRBJ1-5
cdr3_aa: CASSRAGGQPQHF
cdr3_nt: TGTGCCAGCAGCAGGGCAGGGGGACAGCCCCAGCATTTT

v_call: TRBV5-1
clone_size: -
d_call: TRBD2
j_call: TRBJ2-1
cdr3_aa: CASSLWTSGSNEQFF
cdr3_nt: TGCGCCAGCAGCCTGTGGACTAGCGGGAGTAATGAGCAGTTCTTC

v_call: TRBV29-1
clone_size: -
d_call: -
j_call: TRBJ1-5
cdr3_aa: CSVPPPQHF
cdr3_nt: TGCAGCGTTCCTCCGCCCCAGCATTTT

v_call: TRBV19
clone_size: once
d_call: TRBD1
j_call: TRBJ1-2
cdr3_aa: CASSPGQGSDYGYTF
cdr3_nt: TGTGCCAGTAGTCCCGGACAGGGGTCCGACTATGGCTACACCTTC

v_call: TRBV9
clone_size: -
d_call: TRBD2
j_call: TRBJ2-5
cdr3_aa: CASSVDTSGGAKETQYF
cdr3_nt: TGTGCCAGCAGCGTAGATACTAGCGGGGGGGCAAAGGAGACCCAGTACTTC

v_call: TRBV14
clone_size: -
d_call: TRBD1
j_call: TRBJ1-2
cdr3_aa: CASSQVSGDRGLYTF
cdr3_nt: TGTGCCAGCAGCCAAGTATCTGGGGACAGGGGACTCTACACCTTC

v_call: TRBV6-6
clone_size: -
d_call: -
j_call: TRBJ1-2
cdr3_aa: CASRLGTNYGYTF
cdr3_nt: TGTGCCAGCAGACTAGGGACTAACTATGGCTACACCTTC

v_call: TRBV5-1
clone_size: -
d_call: TRBD1
j_call: TRBJ2-3
cdr3_aa: CASSPGQGIADTQYF
cdr3_nt: TGCGCCAGCAGCCCGGGACAGGGGATCGCAGATACGCAGTATTTT

v_call: TRBV12-5
clone_size: -
d_call: TRBD2
j_call: TRBJ2-1
cdr3_aa: CASGAARTSVSYNEQFF
cdr3_nt: TGTGCTAGTGGAGCAGCCCGAACTAGCGTTTCCTACAATGAGCAGTTCTTC

v_call: TRBV7-8
clone_size: -
d_call: TRBD1
j_call: TRBJ1-5
cdr3_aa: CASSRDRANNQPQHF
cdr3_nt: TGTGCCAGCAGCCGAGACAGGGCCAACAATCAGCCCCAGCATTTT

v_call: TRBV29-1
clone_size: -
d_call: -
j_call: TRBJ1-2
cdr3_aa: CSVYQRTAFGYGYTF
cdr3_nt: TGCAGCGTATACCAGCGGACAGCCTTTGGCTATGGCTACACCTTC

v_call: TRBV5-4
clone_size: -
d_call: TRBD1
j_call: TRBJ1-2
cdr3_aa: CASSLVWTGRANYGYTF
cdr3_nt: TGTGCCAGCAGCTTGGTTTGGACAGGGCGAGCTAACTATGGCTACACCTTC

v_call: TRBV5-1
clone_size: -
d_call: TRBD2
j_call: TRBJ2-5
cdr3_aa: CASSLGLAGKETQYF
cdr3_nt: TGCGCCAGCAGCTTGGGACTAGCGGGTAAAGAGACCCAGTACTTC

v_call: TRBV7-9
clone_size: -
d_call: TRBD2
j_call: TRBJ2-7
cdr3_aa: CASSLAREYGTSAYEQYF
cdr3_nt: TGTGCCAGCAGCTTAGCGAGGGAATACGGGACTAGCGCCTACGAGCAGTACTTC

v_call: TRBV28
clone_size: -
d_call: -
j_call: TRBJ1-1
cdr3_aa: CASSLFRDRRTNTEAFF
cdr3_nt: TGTGCCAGCAGTTTATTTCGCGACAGGCGGACTAACACTGAAGCTTTCTTT

v_call: TRBV6-5
clone_size: -
d_call: TRBD1
j_call: TRBJ2-2
cdr3_aa: CASSRQGSPTGELFF
cdr3_nt: TGTGCCAGCAGTCGACAGGGATCCCCCACCGGGGAGCTGTTTTTT

v_call: TRBV7-9
clone_size: few
d_call: -
j_call: TRBJ1-6
cdr3_aa: CASSPQGRGMSPLHF
cdr3_nt: TGTGCCAGCAGCCCACAGGGAAGAGGAATGTCACCCCTCCACTTT

v_call: TRBV6-6
clone_size: -
d_call: -
j_call: TRBJ1-4
cdr3_aa: CASSEPDEKLFF
cdr3_nt: TGTGCCAGCAGCGAGCCGGATGAAAAACTGTTTTTT

v_call: TRBV28
clone_size: once
d_call: -
j_call: TRBJ1-5
cdr3_aa: CASSPWMVTPSGARQPQHF
cdr3_nt: TGTGCCAGCAGTCCCTGGATGGTGACCCCCTCAGGGGCGCGTCAGCCCCAGCATTTT